These T cell receptor beta chains were read from a single sample in a study of ipilimumab plus nivolumab after autologous stem cell transplantation. Sequenced by immunoSEQ multiplex PCR; TCRdb stores in-frame clones only, minus some. Of fewer than 85,000 clones listed, 83% were seen once; the top ten hold roughly 2.2%. The specimen comprised PBMCs, sampled in a trial of ipilimumab plus nivolumab as post-transplant consolidation. The receptors come from a male donor with diffuse large B-cell lymphoma. Each CDR3 is given with its conserved first and last residue. D genes are given only for firm matches. A clone size is listed for some rows: how often the clone was seen (once, few, many), or a class if it is expanded.

clone size	V gene	D gene	J gene	CDR3 DNA	CDR3 protein
-	TRBV4-2	-	TRBJ1-3	TGTGCCAGCAGCCAAGGATCAGGGGCTAGCTCTGGAAACACCATATATTTT	CASSQGSGASSGNTIYF
-	TRBV6-4	-	TRBJ2-1	TGTGCCAGCAGTGACGGGGGCGGCCTTATACCCAATGAGCAGTTCTTC	CASSDGGGLIPNEQFF
-	TRBV7-8	-	TRBJ1-1	TGTGCCAGCAGTTTAAATGAACTGAGGACTGAAGCTTTCTTT	CASSLNELRTEAFF
-	TRBV15	TRBD2	TRBJ2-7	TGTGCCACCAGCAGAGTTAACGGGGGGGCCCACGAGCAGTACTTC	CATSRVNGGAHEQYF
-	TRBV7-2	TRBD2	TRBJ2-5	TGTGCCAGCAGCTTCCTAGCGGGGGGGACAGGGGAGACCCAGTACTTC	CASSFLAGGTGETQYF
-	TRBV11-2	-	TRBJ2-3	TGTGCCAGCAGCTTAGCAGGGGAAGATACGCAGTATTTT	CASSLAGEDTQYF
once	TRBV5-8	-	TRBJ2-5	TGTGCCAGCACCCATCTATCGGGGGCACAAGAGACCCAGTACTTC	CASTHLSGAQETQYF
-	TRBV5-1	-	TRBJ2-3	TGCGCCAGCAGCTACGACAGGAGCACAGATACGCAGTATTTT	CASSYDRSTDTQYF
medium-sized	TRBV25-1	-	TRBJ2-7	TGTGCCAGCAGTGCGCAGGGAGGCTACGAGCAGTACTTC	CASSAQGGYEQYF
-	TRBV11-2	TRBD1	TRBJ1-2	TGTGCCAGCAGCAGGAACCGGGACAGCACACTCTATGGCTACACCTTC	CASSRNRDSTLYGYTF
once	TRBV6-6	-	TRBJ2-5	TGTGCCAGCAGTTACCAGAGCAGAGGGGCCCAAGAGACCCAGTACTTC	CASSYQSRGAQETQYF
-	TRBV7-2	TRBD2	TRBJ2-5	TGTGCCAGCAGCTTATCGGGTCTAGCGGGGGTAGGGGAGACCCAGTACTTC	CASSLSGLAGVGETQYF
-	TRBV6-6	-	TRBJ1-1	TGTGCCAGCAGGCGAGGGAGCGTGGACACTGAAGCTTTCTTT	CASRRGSVDTEAFF
-	TRBV19	TRBD2	TRBJ2-1	TGTGCCAGTAGTATAGCGGCTAGCGGGGGGCCGTACAATGAGCAGTTCTTC	CASSIAASGGPYNEQFF
-	TRBV6-1	-	TRBJ1-2	TGTGCCAGCAGTCGGGGGGGGCTGGGTCATGGCTACACCTTC	CASSRGGLGHGYTF
-	TRBV10-3	-	TRBJ1-2	TGTGCCATCAGTGCTAATCCAACTAGCAACTATGGCTACACCTTC	CAISANPTSNYGYTF
-	TRBV10-3	TRBD2	TRBJ2-1	TGTGCCATCAGTGAGGGGGCGGGGGTTTCTAAGGGCAATGAGCAGTTCTTC	CAISEGAGVSKGNEQFF
-	TRBV6-5	TRBD2	TRBJ2-5	TGTGCCAGCGGAAGGGCGGTGGGGGGGGAGACCCAGTACTTC	CASGRAVGGETQYF
-	TRBV7-8	-	TRBJ2-2	TGTGCCAGCAGCTTAGCGCCAGGACCGTCAAACACCGGGGAGCTGTTTTTT	CASSLAPGPSNTGELFF
-	TRBV10-1	-	TRBJ2-2	TGCGCCAGCAGTGAAGAGGGTGTAATTTCCGGGGAGCTGTTTTTT	CASSEEGVISGELFF
-	TRBV6-1	-	TRBJ2-3	TGTGCCAGCAGTCCGGTAGTCACAGATACGCAGTATTTT	CASSPVVTDTQYF
-	TRBV15	-	TRBJ2-7	TGTGCCACCAGCAGGATTCTGGACGAGCAGTACTTC	CATSRILDEQYF
-	TRBV6-4	TRBD1	TRBJ2-2	TGTGCCAGCAGAGGGACAGGGGACACCGGGGAGCTGTTTTTT	CASRGTGDTGELFF
-	TRBV18	TRBD2	TRBJ2-3	TGTGCCAGCTCACCACCGCGGGGGGCGCCGTATACGCAGTATTTT	CASSPPRGAPYTQYF
-	TRBV5-1	-	TRBJ2-2	TGCGCCAGCAGCGTTAACGGACAATCGAACACCGGGGAGCTGTTTTTT	CASSVNGQSNTGELFF
-	TRBV5-1	TRBD2	TRBJ2-1	TGCGCCAGCTTTAATGACCTAGCGGGGGGCAACAATGAGCAGTTCTTC	CASFNDLAGGNNEQFF
-	TRBV10-3	-	TRBJ2-7	TGTGCCATCAGTGAGTCTACTTCCAATCCCAGGGAGCAGTACTTC	CAISESTSNPREQYF
once	TRBV5-5	-	TRBJ2-2	TGTGCCAGCAGGAGGCCAGGGGCGGACACCGGGGAGCTGTTTTTT	CASRRPGADTGELFF
-	TRBV5-1	TRBD1	TRBJ1-2	TGCGCCAGCAGGGACCTGACAGGGTGGGACTATGGCTACACCTTC	CASRDLTGWDYGYTF
-	TRBV19	TRBD1	TRBJ1-3	TGTGCCAGTAGTACACCGGGACAGGGGGGCTCTGGAAACACCATATATTTT	CASSTPGQGGSGNTIYF
-	TRBV29-1	-	TRBJ2-7	TGCAGCGTCACAGGCGGCTACGAGCAGTACTTC	CSVTGGYEQYF
-	TRBV5-4	TRBD1	TRBJ2-6	TGTGCCAGCAGCTTGGACAGGGGTCCTGGGGCCAACGTCCTGACTTTC	CASSLDRGPGANVLTF
-	TRBV27	-	TRBJ2-1	TGTGCCAGCAGTTTGGGCAGCAATGAGCAGTTCTTC	CASSLGSNEQFF
-	TRBV7-8	-	TRBJ2-4	TGTGCCAGCAGCTTTAGGGTATCGGGGGACATTCAGTACTTC	CASSFRVSGDIQYF
-	TRBV5-1	TRBD2	TRBJ2-2	TGCGCCAGCAGTTTAGCGGGGGGCCGCGTCACCGGGGAGCTGTTTTTT	CASSLAGGRVTGELFF
-	TRBV19	TRBD1	TRBJ2-7	TGTGCCAGTCACTCCGGGACAGGGACCTACGAGCAGTACTTC	CASHSGTGTYEQYF
few	TRBV19	TRBD2	TRBJ2-7	TGTGCCAGTAGTAGGGCGGCGGGGGGAACCTCCTACGAGCAGTACTTC	CASSRAAGGTSYEQYF